A single sample is the source of the 24 T cell receptor beta chains below, sequenced in a study of post-analysis software for immune sequencing data. Study observations and caveats: TRBV5-6, TRBV5-1 and TRBV20-1 belonged to a set of a few TRBV segments that were more frequent in patients than controls.

Their antigen targets remain unknown. cDNA libraries for TCR beta contained unique molecular identifiers. TCRdb itself ran the PCR reads through MiXCR, one entry per CDR3 protein. The data show 700,000 to 900,000 distinct CDR3 sequences, roughly 50% seen once. Sequencing was performed on blood. The receptors were gathered from a girl aged 10-17 years with multiple sclerosis.

This clonotype was found once. The rearrangement links TRBV12-3 or TRBV12-4 to TRBJ2-3, with 7 nucleotides matching TRBD2. V shed 6 bases, J shed 0 bases, and the junction held 12 bases outside the gene matches. The CDR3 loop spans 17 amino acids. CDR3 protein: CASRPSRLAVSTDTQYF. CDR3 sequence (DNA): TGTGCCAGCAGGCCCTCGAGGCTAGCGGTGAGCACAGATACGCAGTATTTT.

The chain is built from TRBV2 and TRBJ1-5, with D possibly matching TRBD1 (5 bases). The germline CDR1 and CDR2 sequences are SNHLY and FYNNEI. There are 16 residues in the CDR3. The germline V and J ends were trimmed by 2 bases and 1 base, with 12 bases remaining between them. The CDR3 DNA reads as TGTGCCAGCAGTGAACGGGGAGGGGACAGCAATCAGCCCCAGCATTTT. This codes for CASSERGGDSNQPQHF.

The chain employs TRBV7-2 and TRBJ2-3, with TRBD2 as a possible D gene (5 bases). The germline V gene encodes CDR1 SGHTA and CDR2 FQGNSA. CDR3 length: 15 amino acids. V lost 3 bases and J lost 6, with 16 bases in between. The CDR3 spells CASSFTSGLADTQYF. In DNA form, the CDR3 reads TGTGCCAGCAGCTTCACCAGCGGACTCGCCGATACGCAGTATTTT. Full variable domain (missing parts from reference TRBV7-2 and TRBJ2-3): GAGVSQSPSNKVTEKGKDVELRCDPISGHTALYWYRQSLGQGLEFLIYFQGNSAPDKSGLPSDRFSAERTGGSVSTLTIQRTQQEDSAVYLCASSFTSGLADTQYFGPGTRLTVL.

This clonotype was detected a few times. J is TRBJ1-4 and V is TRBV29-1; the D gene is possibly TRBD1 (6 bases). The CDR3 loop spans 11 amino acids. Germline V CDR1 and CDR2: SQVTM, ANQGSEA. V was trimmed by 4 bases and J by 7 bases, leaving 7 bases between them. The CDR3 spells CSVGTAEKLFF. The CDR3 bases are TGCAGCGTTGGGACAGCTGAAAAACTGTTTTTT.

This clonotype was seen once. The chain carries TRBV5-5 and TRBJ2-5, with 10 positions matching TRBD2. The J call may not be correct, given that the DNA end is closer to TRBJ2-1. The CDR3 is 18 residues long. The germline CDR1 and CDR2 sequences are SGHKS and YYEKEE (reference sequence). This CDR3 reads CASSLRPSGSPEEETQFF. CDR3 bases: TGTGCCAGCAGCTTGAGGCCTAGCGGGAGCCCCGAGGAAGAGACCCAGTTCTTC.

V gene TRBV4-2 combines with J gene TRBJ2-1; D call uncertain. Germline loops: CDR1 LGHNA, CDR2 YNFKEQ. V shed 0 bases and J shed 8 bases, with 8 bases lying between them. The CDR3 spans 13 residues. The CDR3, as DNA: TGTGCCAGCAGCCAAGATCGAAAGGATGAGCAGTTCTTC. It codes for CASSQDRKDEQFF.

The V and J genes are TRBV29-1 and TRBJ2-7; D is possibly TRBD1 or TRBD2 (5 bases each). Trimming left V 7 bases short and J 6 bases short, with 22 bases between. The CDR3 extends over 14 amino acids. The germline CDR1 and CDR2 sequences are SQVTM and ANQGSEA. CDR3 bases: TGCAGCGCTGCAGCCGGGACCCCAATCGGCGAGCAGTACTTC. As protein: CSAAAGTPIGEQYF.

In its sample, this clonotype was seen a few times. This chain connects TRBV5-1 to TRBJ2-3; D gene ambiguous. Germline values: CDR1 SGHRS, CDR2 YFSETQ. The CDR3 sequence is 15 residues long. Trimming pared 1 base from V and 2 bases from J, leaving 11 bases between. DNA for the CDR3: TGCGCCAGCAGCTTGTCTAGGCCCCTCACAGATACGCAGTATTTT. Its protein product is CASSLSRPLTDTQYF.

This sequence joins TRBV7-2 and TRBJ2-5; 9 nucleotides match TRBD2. TRBJ2-7 explains the end of the DNA better; the J call may be wrong. The CDR3 sequence is 17 residues long. Germline loops: CDR1 SGHTA, CDR2 FQGNSA. DNA for the CDR3: TGTGCCAGCAGCTTTAAAGGGGAAGTAGCGGGAGCAGGCGAGCAGTACTTC. Translation: CASSFKGEVAGAGEQYF.

The J gene is TRBJ2-7, the V gene TRBV6-5, with D possibly being TRBD1 (5 bases). The J call may be in error: the DNA end matches TRBJ2-4 better. Per germline, CDR1 MNHEY and CDR2 SVGAGI. CDR3 size: 13 residues. DNA for the CDR3: TGTGCCAGCAGTAAACGACAGCAGGGCATTCAGTACTTC. It codes for CASSKRQQGIQYF.

This clonotype came up a few times. The chain uses TRBV7-8 and TRBJ2-5, with D perhaps matching TRBD2 (5 bases). The germline gives CDR1 SGHVS, CDR2 FQNEAQ. The CDR3 consists of 16 residues. The V gene lost 3 bases and the J gene lost 5 bases, with 19 bases spanning the gap. This chain's CDR3 is CASSLFALTRRETQYF. In DNA, the CDR3 is TGTGCCAGCAGCTTGTTTGCCCTTACAAGGAGGGAGACCCAGTACTTC.

This rearrangement joins TRBV6-5 to TRBJ2-5; tentative D call: TRBD1 (6 bases). The CDR3 covers 12 residues. Trimming pared 5 bases from V and 11 bases from J, leaving 15 bases between. Per germline, CDR1 MNHEY and CDR2 SVGAGI. This CDR3 reads CASSEQQGAQYF. For the CDR3, the DNA is TGTGCCAGCAGTGAACAACAGGGAGCGCAGTACTTC.

V is TRBV7-9 and J is TRBJ2-4; 7 nucleotides line up with TRBD1. In germline, CDR1 is SEHNR, CDR2 FQNEAQ (reference sequence). The V and J ends lost 4 bases and 2 bases, in that order; junction bases with no gene match: 14. The CDR3 runs to 18 residues. CDR3: CASSSNQSPTGPKNIQYF. The CDR3 DNA follows: TGTGCCAGCAGCTCAAACCAATCCCCGACAGGGCCCAAAAACATTCAGTACTTC.

This clonotype has just a few counts. J is TRBJ2-7 and V is TRBV7-8, with TRBD2 matching over 7 bases. The germline gives CDR1 SGHVS, CDR2 FQNEAQ. The CDR3 has 13 residues. The V segment lost 5 bases and the J segment 6 bases; nucleotides outside the gene matches: 7. Here the CDR3 reads CASSLGLDGEQYF. In DNA form, the CDR3 reads TGTGCCAGCAGCCTCGGACTAGACGGCGAGCAGTACTTC.

This sequence joins TRBV20-1 and TRBJ1-2, with 8 bases fitting TRBD1. The CDR3 is 17 amino acids. J was trimmed by 4 bases and V by 4 bases; bases with no gene match: 17. Germline CDR1 reads DFQATT; CDR2 reads SNEGSKA (reference sequence). CDR3 residues: CSATKMIGQGLSYGYTF. Here the CDR3 DNA reads TGCAGTGCTACAAAGATGATAGGACAGGGCCTTTCCTATGGCTACACCTTC.

The genes are TRBV12-3 or TRBV12-4 and TRBJ2-4, with 14 bases identical to TRBD2. Trimming took 5 bases from V and 13 from J; bases not matched to a gene: 10. The CDR3 is 15 residues long. Here the CDR3 reads CASSTPGLAGEEQYF. CDR3 coding DNA: TGTGCCAGCAGTACACCGGGACTAGCGGGAGAAGAGCAGTACTTC.

The rearrangement joins TRBV30 to TRBJ1-5, with 8 bases identical to TRBD1. The trim removed 2 bases at V and 2 bases at J, leaving 5 bases unmatched. This CDR3 has 15 residues. Germline CDR1 is GTSNPN and CDR2 is SVGIG (reference sequence). The CDR3 DNA follows: TGTGCCTGGAGTCAACGACAGGGGCGCAATCAGCCCCAGCATTTT. It is translated as CAWSQRQGRNQPQHF.

This clonotype was found once. The chain has TRBV12-3 or TRBV12-4 and TRBJ2-7; TRBD2 matches at 7 bases. V shed 6 bases, J shed 3 bases, and the junction held 11 bases outside the gene matches. The CDR3 is made up of 15 amino acids. This CDR3 is CASSPSLAADYEQYF. The CDR3 nucleotides are TGTGCCAGCAGCCCCTCCCTAGCGGCGGACTACGAGCAGTACTTC.

This chain uses TRBV5-6 with TRBJ2-5; TRBD1 matches 7 bases. Germline CDR1 and CDR2: SGHDT and YYEEEE. The V and J ends lost 4 bases and 2 bases, in that order; junction bases with no gene match: 5. The CDR3 contains 14 residues. Here the CDR3 reads CASSTTGQQETQYF. CDR3 DNA: TGTGCCAGCAGCACGACGGGACAGCAAGAGACCCAGTACTTC.

The chain is built from TRBV14 and TRBJ2-5, with 9 bases identical to TRBD2. Germline CDR1 and CDR2: SGHDN and FVKESK. This CDR3 region has 17 residues. V shed 4 bases, J shed 1 base, and the junction held 10 bases outside the gene matches. CDR3 nucleotide sequence: TGTGCCAGCAGCCGGACTAGCGCCTATCTTCGCCAAGAGACCCAGTACTTC. This codes for CASSRTSAYLRQETQYF.

This clonotype was seen ten or more times. The chain is built from TRBV7-9 and TRBJ1-2; D gene ambiguous. The CDR3 totals 15 residues. Trimming stripped 4 bases from V and 3 bases from J, with 15 bases between. Germline V gives CDR1 SEHNR, CDR2 FQNEAQ (reference sequence). CDR3 sequence (DNA): TGTGCCAGCAGCTCCTCAAATGTTGGGTACTATGGCTACACCTTC. It codes for CASSSSNVGYYGYTF.

This sequence joins TRBV5-1 and TRBJ2-1, with unresolved D. The ends were cut back, 0 bases at V and 2 bases at J, with 6 bases in the middle. Germline V lookup: CDR1 SGHRS, CDR2 YFSETQ. This CDR3 contains 14 residues. CDR3 region: CASSLEGTYNEQFF. The CDR3 DNA follows: TGCGCCAGCAGCTTGGAAGGGACCTACAATGAGCAGTTCTTC.

The chain recombines TRBV11-2 with TRBJ2-2, with 11 bases lining up with TRBD2. In germline, CDR1 is SGHAT, CDR2 FQNNGV. V lost 1 base and J lost 3; bases outside the gene matches: 4. The CDR3 runs to 17 residues. The CDR3 DNA reads TGTGCCAGCAGCTTAGTAGCGGGAGGGCCGGACACCGGGGAGCTGTTTTTT. It translates to CASSLVAGGPDTGELFF. The entire variable domain, with the rest obtained from reference TRBV11-2 and TRBJ2-2, is as follows: EAGVAQSPRYKIIEKRQSVAFWCNPISGHATLYWYQQILGQGPKLLIQFQNNGVVDDSQLPKDRFSAERLKGVDSTLKIQPAKLEDSAVYLCASSLVAGGPDTGELFFGEGSRLTVL.

This clonotype was counted between two and nine times. The CDR3 bases are TGCAGCGTTCCGGGAGCGAACTCCTACGAGCAGTACTTC. It is translated as CSVPGANSYEQYF. The V gene is TRBV29-1, the J gene TRBJ2-7, with TRBD2 as a possible D gene (6 bases). Germline V gives CDR1 SQVTM, CDR2 ANQGSEA. Trimming cost V 5 bases and J 0 bases, with 11 bases left between them. The CDR3 is made up of 13 amino acids.